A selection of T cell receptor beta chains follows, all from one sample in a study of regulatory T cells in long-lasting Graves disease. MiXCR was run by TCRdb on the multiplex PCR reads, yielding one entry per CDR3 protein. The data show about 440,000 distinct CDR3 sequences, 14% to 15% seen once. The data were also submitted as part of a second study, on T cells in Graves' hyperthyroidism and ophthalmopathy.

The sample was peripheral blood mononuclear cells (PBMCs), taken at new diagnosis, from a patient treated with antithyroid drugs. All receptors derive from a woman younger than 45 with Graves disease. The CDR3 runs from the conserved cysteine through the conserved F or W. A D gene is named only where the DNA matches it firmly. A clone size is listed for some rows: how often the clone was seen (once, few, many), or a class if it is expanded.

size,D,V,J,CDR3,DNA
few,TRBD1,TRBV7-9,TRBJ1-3,CASSPGQGAGNTIYF,TGTGCCAGCAGCCCGGGACAGGGCGCTGGAAACACCATATATTTT
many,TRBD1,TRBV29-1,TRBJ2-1,CSVPQPGGTYNEQFF,TGCAGCGTTCCCCAGCCAGGGGGAACCTACAATGAGCAGTTCTTC
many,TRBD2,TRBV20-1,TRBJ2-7,CSAPGGEGNEQYF,TGCAGTGCCCCCGGTGGGGAGGGGAACGAGCAGTACTTC
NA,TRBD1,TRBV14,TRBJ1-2,CASSPTGARYGYTF,TGTGCCAGCAGTCCTACAGGGGCGCGATATGGCTACACCTTC
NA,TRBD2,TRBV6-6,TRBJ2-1,CASSYSREYNEQFF,TGTGCCAGCAGTTACTCGCGGGAGTACAATGAGCAGTTCTTC
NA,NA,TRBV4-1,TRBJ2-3,CASSQGSIRTDRRTDTQYF,TGCGCCAGCAGCCAAGGATCCATAAGAACGGATCGGCGTACAGATACGCAGTATTTT
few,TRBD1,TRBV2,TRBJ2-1,CASSGQGNNEQFF,TGTGCCAGCAGTGGACAGGGGAACAATGAGCAGTTCTTC
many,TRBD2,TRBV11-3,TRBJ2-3,CASSLDKGLAHTDTQYF,TGTGCCAGCAGCTTAGACAAGGGACTAGCGCACACAGATACGCAGTATTTT
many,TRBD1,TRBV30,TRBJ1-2,CAWSGGQATTNYGYTF,TGTGCCTGGAGTGGTGGACAGGCGACCACTAACTATGGCTACACCTTC
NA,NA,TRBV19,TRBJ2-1,CASSIGQPLSEQFF,TGTGCCAGTAGTATAGGGCAGCCCTTAAGTGAGCAGTTCTTC
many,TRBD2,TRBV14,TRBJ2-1,CASSLAGGGTEQFF,TGTGCCAGCAGCCTAGCGGGAGGCGGTACTGAGCAGTTCTTC
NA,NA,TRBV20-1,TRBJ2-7,CSARDRARGAEQYF,TGCAGTGCTAGAGATCGGGCAAGAGGGGCCGAGCAGTACTTC
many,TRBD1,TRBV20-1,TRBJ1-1,CSAMGQLNTEAFF,TGCAGTGCTATGGGACAGCTGAACACTGAAGCTTTCTTT
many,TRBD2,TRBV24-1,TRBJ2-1,CATSDQRTSGRSNEQFF,TGTGCCACCAGTGATCAACGGACTAGCGGGAGATCCAATGAGCAGTTCTTC
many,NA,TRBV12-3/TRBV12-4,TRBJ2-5,CASSQGAARETQYF,TGTGCCAGCAGCCAAGGGGCGGCTCGAGAGACCCAGTACTTC
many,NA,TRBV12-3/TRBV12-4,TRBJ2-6,CASSFPLDSSGANVLTF,TGTGCCAGCAGTTTCCCCCTTGACAGCTCTGGGGCCAACGTCCTGACTTTC
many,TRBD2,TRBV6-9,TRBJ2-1,CASSYLAGDSDNEQFF,TGTGCCAGCAGTTATTTAGCGGGAGATTCTGACAATGAGCAGTTCTTC
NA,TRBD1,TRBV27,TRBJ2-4,CASSPRTGKIAKNVQYF,TGTGCCAGCAGTCCCCGGACAGGGAAGATAGCCAAAAACGTTCAGTACTTC
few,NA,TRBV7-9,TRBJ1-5,CASSQGAPGPQHF,TGTGCCAGCAGCCAAGGGGCTCCGGGGCCCCAGCATTTT
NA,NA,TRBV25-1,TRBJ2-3,CASSDFAERLTDTQYF,TGTGCCAGCAGTGATTTTGCGGAGCGCCTCACAGATACGCAGTATTTT
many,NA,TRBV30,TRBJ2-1,CAWSVGNEQFF,TGTGCCTGGAGTGTTGGTAATGAGCAGTTCTTC
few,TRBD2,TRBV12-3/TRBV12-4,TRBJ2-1,CASSLAGLAPHEQFF,TGTGCCAGCAGTCTTGCCGGACTAGCACCCCATGAGCAGTTCTTC
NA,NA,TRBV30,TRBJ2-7,CAWSQTSSSYEQYF,TGTGCCTGGAGTCAAACGAGCAGTTCCTACGAGCAGTACTTC
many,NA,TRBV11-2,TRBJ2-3,CASSLAGGHGASVGRTDTQYF,TGTGCCAGCAGCTTAGCCGGCGGGCACGGGGCTAGCGTCGGGCGCACAGATACGCAGTATTTT
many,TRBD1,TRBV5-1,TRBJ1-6,CASSLDGQGNSPLHF,TGCGCCAGCAGCTTGGATGGACAGGGGAATTCACCCCTCCACTTT
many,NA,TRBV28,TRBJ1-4,CASRLSGENEKLFF,TGTGCCAGCAGATTAAGCGGGGAGAATGAAAAACTGTTTTTT
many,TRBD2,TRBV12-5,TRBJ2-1,CASGLGGLVLKGNEQFF,TGTGCTAGTGGTTTGGGGGGACTAGTCCTAAAGGGGAATGAGCAGTTCTTC
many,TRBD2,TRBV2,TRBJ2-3,CASSEARLAGVSDTQYF,TGTGCCAGCAGTGAAGCTCGACTAGCGGGAGTGTCAGATACGCAGTATTTT
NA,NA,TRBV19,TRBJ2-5,CASRLGETQYF,TGTGCCAGCAGACTAGGAGAGACCCAGTACTTC
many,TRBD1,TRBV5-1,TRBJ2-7,CASSEGTGIYEQYF,TGCGCCAGCAGTGAGGGGACAGGGATTTACGAGCAGTACTTC
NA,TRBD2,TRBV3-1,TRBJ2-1,CASSQDLLAAPNKQFF,TGTGCCAGCAGCCAAGATTTGCTAGCGGCCCCCAATAAGCAGTTCTTC
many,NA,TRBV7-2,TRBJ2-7,CASSLEVSGTLPYEQYF,TGTGCCAGCAGCTTAGAGGTTAGCGGCACCCTCCCCTACGAGCAGTACTTC
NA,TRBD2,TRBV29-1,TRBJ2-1,CSVETSGSVNEQFF,TGCAGCGTTGAAACTAGCGGGAGCGTCAATGAGCAGTTCTTC
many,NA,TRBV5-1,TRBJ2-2,CASQSGNTGELFF,TGCGCCAGCCAGAGCGGGAACACCGGGGAGCTGTTTTTT
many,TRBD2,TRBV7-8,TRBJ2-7,CASGPEEGGTSYEQYF,TGTGCCAGCGGCCCAGAGGAGGGAGGGACCTCCTACGAGCAGTACTTC
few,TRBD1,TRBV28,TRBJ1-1,CASSLTGSFTEAFF,TGTGCCAGCAGCCTGACAGGGTCGTTCACTGAAGCTTTCTTT
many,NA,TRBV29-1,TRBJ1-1,CSVEVANQNLF,TGCAGCGTTGAAGTAGCTAACCAAAACCTCTTT
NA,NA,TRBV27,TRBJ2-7,CASSSRGEQYF,TGTGCCAGCAGCTCCCGAGGCGAGCAGTACTTC
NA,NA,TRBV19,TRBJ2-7,CASTPNTGIPYEQYF,TGTGCCAGTACCCCGAACACAGGGATCCCCTACGAGCAGTACTTC
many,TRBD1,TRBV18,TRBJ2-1,CASSPTRDREYNEQFF,TGTGCCAGCTCACCAACCCGGGACAGGGAGTACAATGAGCAGTTCTTC
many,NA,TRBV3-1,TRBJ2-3,CASSQDSPDTQYF,TGTGCCAGCAGCCAAGATTCTCCAGATACGCAGTATTTT
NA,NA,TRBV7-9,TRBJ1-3,CASSLVDSLEWHF,TGTGCCAGCAGCTTAGTTGATAGTCTCGAGTGGCATTTT
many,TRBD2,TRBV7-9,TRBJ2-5,CASRGGLAGGETQYF,TGTGCCAGCCGCGGAGGATTAGCGGGTGGGGAGACCCAGTACTTC
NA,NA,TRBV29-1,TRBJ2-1,CSVGLYNEQFF,TGCAGCGTGGGACTTTACAATGAGCAGTTCTTC
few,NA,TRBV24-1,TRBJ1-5,CATSEGFWQPQHF,TGTGCCACCAGTGAGGGGTTCTGGCAGCCCCAGCATTTT
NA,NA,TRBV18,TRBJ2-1,CASSPYESYNEQFF,TGTGCCAGCTCACCATATGAGTCCTACAATGAGCAGTTCTTC
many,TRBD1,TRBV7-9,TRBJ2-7,CASSSRQGEQYF,TGTGCCAGCAGCTCCCGACAGGGCGAGCAGTACTTC
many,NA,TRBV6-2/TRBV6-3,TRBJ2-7,CASQGVSRPYEQYF,TGTGCCAGCCAGGGCGTCTCGAGGCCCTACGAGCAGTACTTC
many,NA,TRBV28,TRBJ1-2,CASSSRRTLNYGYTF,TGTGCCAGCAGTTCCCGTAGGACTTTAAACTATGGCTACACCTTC
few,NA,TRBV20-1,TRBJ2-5,CSARDSLAVRETQYF,TGCAGTGCTAGAGACTCGTTAGCGGTACGAGAGACCCAGTACTTC
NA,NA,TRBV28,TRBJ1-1,CASSSQGTPGTEAFF,TGTGCCAGCAGTTCCCAAGGGACCCCGGGCACTGAAGCTTTCTTT
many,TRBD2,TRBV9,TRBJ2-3,CASSVMGGRTDTQYF,TGTGCCAGCAGCGTTATGGGAGGGCGGACAGATACGCAGTATTTT